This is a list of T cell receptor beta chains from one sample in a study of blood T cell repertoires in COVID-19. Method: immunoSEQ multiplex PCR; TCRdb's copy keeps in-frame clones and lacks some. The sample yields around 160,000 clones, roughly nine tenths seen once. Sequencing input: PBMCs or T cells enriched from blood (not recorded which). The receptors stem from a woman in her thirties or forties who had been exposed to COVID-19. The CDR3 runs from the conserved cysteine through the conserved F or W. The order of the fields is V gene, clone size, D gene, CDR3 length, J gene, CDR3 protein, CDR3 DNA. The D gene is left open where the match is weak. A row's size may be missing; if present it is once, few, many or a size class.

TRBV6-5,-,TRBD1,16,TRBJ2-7,CASSYEGTGETYEQYF,TGTGCCAGCAGTTACGAGGGAACAGGGGAAACCTACGAGCAGTACTTC
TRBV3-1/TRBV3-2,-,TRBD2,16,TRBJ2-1,CASSQDPSGVSHEQFF,TGTGCCAGCAGCCAAGACCCTAGCGGCGTTTCCCATGAGCAGTTCTTC
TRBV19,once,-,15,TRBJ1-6,CASNGGSSYNSPLHF,TGTGCCAGTAACGGGGGAAGCTCCTATAATTCACCCCTCCACTTT
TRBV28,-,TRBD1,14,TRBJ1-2,CASSFGQGDYGYTF,TGTGCCAGCAGTTTCGGACAGGGCGACTATGGCTACACCTTC
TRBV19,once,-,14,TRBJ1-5,CASSILQGNQPQHF,TGTGCCAGTAGTATATTACAGGGTAATCAGCCCCAGCATTTT
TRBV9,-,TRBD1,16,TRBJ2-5,CASSATGTGGGETQYF,TGTGCCAGCAGCGCCACCGGGACAGGGGGCGGGGAGACCCAGTACTTC
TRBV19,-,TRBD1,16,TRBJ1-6,CATIPDRGLNNSPLHF,TGTGCCACCATTCCCGACAGGGGGCTTAATAATTCACCCCTCCACTTT
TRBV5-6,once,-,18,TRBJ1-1,CASSWAGTPKGQNTEAFF,TGTGCCAGCAGCTGGGCAGGGACACCTAAAGGGCAGAACACTGAAGCTTTCTTT
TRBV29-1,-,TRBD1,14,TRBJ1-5,CSVGGTGPNQPQHF,TGCAGCGTTGGGGGGACAGGCCCTAATCAGCCCCAGCATTTT
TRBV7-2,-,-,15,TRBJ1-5,CASSPTAYSNQPQHF,TGTGCCAGCAGCCCAACAGCCTATAGCAATCAGCCCCAGCATTTT
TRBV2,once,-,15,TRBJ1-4,CASNRDTGNNEKLFF,TGTGCCAGCAATCGGGACACTGGGAATAATGAAAAACTGTTTTTT
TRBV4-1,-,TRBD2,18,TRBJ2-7,CASSQERRLSSGSYEQYF,TGCGCCAGCAGCCAAGAACGTCGGCTGTCTAGCGGGAGTTACGAGCAGTACTTC
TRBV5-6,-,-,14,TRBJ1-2,CASSLWGVDYGYTF,TGTGCCAGCAGCTTGTGGGGGGTTGACTATGGCTACACCTTC
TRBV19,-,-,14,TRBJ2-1,CASSIGPGLNEQFF,TGTGCCAGTAGTATAGGTCCAGGGCTCAATGAGCAGTTCTTC
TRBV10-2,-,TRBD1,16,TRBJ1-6,CASSESTGGGNSPLHF,TGCGCCAGCAGTGAGTCGACGGGAGGGGGCAACTCACCCCTCCACTTT
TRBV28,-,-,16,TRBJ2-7,CASSLFQGSFSYEQYF,TGTGCCAGCAGTTTATTCCAGGGATCGTTCTCCTACGAGCAGTACTTC
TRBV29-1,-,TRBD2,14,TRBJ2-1,CSVRTSGYLNEQFF,TGCAGCGTCCGGACTAGCGGGTACCTCAATGAGCAGTTCTTC
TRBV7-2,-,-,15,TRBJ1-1,CASSLGAGGDFEAFF,TGTGCCAGCAGCTTAGGCGCGGGAGGGGATTTCGAAGCTTTCTTT
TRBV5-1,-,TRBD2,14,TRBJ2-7,CASKTGLAWYEQYF,TGCGCCAGTAAAACCGGACTAGCGTGGTACGAGCAGTACTTC
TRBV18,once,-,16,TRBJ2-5,CASSLASSGAGETQYF,TGTGCCAGCTCACTCGCTTCAAGCGGAGCGGGAGAGACCCAGTACTTC
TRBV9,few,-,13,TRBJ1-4,CASSHPFGRKLFF,TGTGCCAGCAGCCACCCGTTCGGGAGAAAACTGTTTTTT
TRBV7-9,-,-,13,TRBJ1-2,CASSLDGRVSYTF,TGTGCCAGCAGCTTGGATGGCAGGGTGAGCTACACCTTC
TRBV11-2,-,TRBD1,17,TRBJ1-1,CASSLGALRDRGTEAFF,TGTGCCAGCAGCTTGGGGGCCCTACGGGACAGAGGCACTGAAGCTTTCTTT